This entry describes one T cell receptor beta chain. Any history of autoimmune disease or systemic immunosuppression disqualified patients. Some clones are missing from TCRdb's copy, which holds only in-frame ones; the method was immunoSEQ multiplex PCR. Of about 89,000 clones detected, 85% to 90% appear once; the ten largest clones hold 6.5%. From germline, CDR1 is MDHEN and CDR2 SYDVKM. The V and J ends lost 6 bases and 5 bases respectively, with 10 bases between them. This CDR3 has 12 amino acids. This specimen comes from a study of OX40 agonist ivuxolimab in advanced cancers. The clonotype originates from an adult with an advanced solid tumor such as melanoma, head and neck, liver or kidney cancer. The chain has TRBV28 and TRBJ1-1; D possibly corresponds to TRBD1 (6 bases). Sequencing used CD4+ or CD8+ T cells sorted from blood, obtained in a trial of the OX40 agonist ivuxolimab. The CDR3 DNA reads TGTGCCAGCAGGAGGGGGGATACTGAAGCTTTCTTT. It yields the protein CASRRGDTEAFF.